The T cell receptor (beta chain) under discussion was sequenced for a study of tissue T cells after allogeneic stem cell transplantation. Looking at the study overall: Pathologist H&E review favored samples with visible lymphocytes for sequencing among multiple samples.

Autopsy tissues included GI tract, liver, skin and lymphoid organs. The table came from immunoSEQ multiplex PCR; TCRdb's copy has only in-frame clones and leaves some out. Here the sample spans roughly 6,700 clones, approximately 70% being singletons. Germline loops: CDR1 LGHDT, CDR2 YNNKEL (reference sequence). Between the trimmed V and J ends, which lost 2 bases and 3 bases, there was a span of 16 bases. The CDR3 contains 16 residues. The sample consisted of tissue from the stomach, taken at autopsy. This sequence joins TRBV3-1 (or the pseudogene TRBV3-2) and TRBJ2-5; D not certain. The receptor's source is a woman between 18 and 50 years old with breast cancer. CDR3: CASSQFAALGKETQYF. CDR3 nucleotides: TGTGCCAGCAGCCAATTCGCGGCACTTGGGAAAGAGACCCAGTACTTC.